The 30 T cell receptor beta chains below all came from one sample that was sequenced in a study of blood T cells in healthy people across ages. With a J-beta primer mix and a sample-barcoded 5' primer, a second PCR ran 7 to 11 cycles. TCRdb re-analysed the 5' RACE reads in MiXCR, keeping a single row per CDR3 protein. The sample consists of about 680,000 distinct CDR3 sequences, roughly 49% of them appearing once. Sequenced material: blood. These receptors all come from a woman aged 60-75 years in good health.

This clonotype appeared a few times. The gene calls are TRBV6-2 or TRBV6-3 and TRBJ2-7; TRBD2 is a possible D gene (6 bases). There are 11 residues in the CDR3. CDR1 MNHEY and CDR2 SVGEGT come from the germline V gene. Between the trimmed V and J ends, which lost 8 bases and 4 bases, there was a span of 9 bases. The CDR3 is CASGGPYEQYF. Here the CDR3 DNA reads TGTGCCAGCGGAGGGCCGTACGAGCAGTACTTC.

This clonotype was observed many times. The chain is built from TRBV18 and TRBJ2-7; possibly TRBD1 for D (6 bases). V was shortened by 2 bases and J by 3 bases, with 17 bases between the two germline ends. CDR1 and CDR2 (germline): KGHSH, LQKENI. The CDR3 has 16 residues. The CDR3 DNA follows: TGTGCCAGCTCACCAGGTGCCCCGGGACAAGGCTACGAGCAGTACTTC. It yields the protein CASSPGAPGQGYEQYF. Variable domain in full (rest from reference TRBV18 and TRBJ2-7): NAGVMQNPRHLVRRRGQEARLRCSPMKGHSHVYWYRQLPEEGLKFMVYLQKENIIDESGMPKERFSAEFPKEGPSILRIQQVVRGDSAAYFCASSPGAPGQGYEQYFGPGTRLTVT.

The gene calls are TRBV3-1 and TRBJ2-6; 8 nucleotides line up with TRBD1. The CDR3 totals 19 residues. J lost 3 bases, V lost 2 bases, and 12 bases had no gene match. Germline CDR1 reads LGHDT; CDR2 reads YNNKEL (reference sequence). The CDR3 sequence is CASSQRGGWTGSGANVLTF. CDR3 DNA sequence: TGTGCCAGCAGCCAAAGGGGAGGCTGGACAGGGAGTGGGGCCAACGTCCTGACTTTC.

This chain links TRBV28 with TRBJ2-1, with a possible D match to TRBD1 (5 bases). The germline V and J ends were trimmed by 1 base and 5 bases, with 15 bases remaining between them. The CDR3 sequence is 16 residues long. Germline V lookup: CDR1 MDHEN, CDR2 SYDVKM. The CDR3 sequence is CASSLFRQGSNNEQFF. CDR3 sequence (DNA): TGTGCCAGCAGTTTATTCCGCCAGGGAAGCAACAATGAGCAGTTCTTC.

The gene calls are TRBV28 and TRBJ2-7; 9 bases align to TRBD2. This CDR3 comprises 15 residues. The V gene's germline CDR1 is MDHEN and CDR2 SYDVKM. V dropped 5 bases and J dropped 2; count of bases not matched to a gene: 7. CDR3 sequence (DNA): TGTGCCAGCAGTCGTGCCCCTAGCGGGGCCTACGAGCAGTACTTC. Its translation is CASSRAPSGAYEQYF.

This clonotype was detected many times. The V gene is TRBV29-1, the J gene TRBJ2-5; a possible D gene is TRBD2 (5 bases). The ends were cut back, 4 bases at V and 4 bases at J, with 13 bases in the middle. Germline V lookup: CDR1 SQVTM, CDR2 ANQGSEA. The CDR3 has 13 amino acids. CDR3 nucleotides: TGCAGCGTTGCGAAATACGCGGGAGAGACCCAGTACTTC. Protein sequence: CSVAKYAGETQYF.

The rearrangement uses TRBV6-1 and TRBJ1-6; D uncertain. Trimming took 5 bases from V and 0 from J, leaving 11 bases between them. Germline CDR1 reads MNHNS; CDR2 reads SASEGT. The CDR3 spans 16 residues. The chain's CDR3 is CASSRGEGSYNSPLHF. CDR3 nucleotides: TGTGCCAGCAGTCGCGGAGAGGGCTCCTATAATTCACCCCTCCACTTT.

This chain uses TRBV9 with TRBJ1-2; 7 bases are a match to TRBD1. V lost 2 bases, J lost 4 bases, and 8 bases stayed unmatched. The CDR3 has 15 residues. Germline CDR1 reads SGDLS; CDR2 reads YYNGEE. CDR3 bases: TGTGCCAGCAGCGTTTTTGACAGGGCTGGCTATGGCTACACCTTC. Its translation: CASSVFDRAGYGYTF.

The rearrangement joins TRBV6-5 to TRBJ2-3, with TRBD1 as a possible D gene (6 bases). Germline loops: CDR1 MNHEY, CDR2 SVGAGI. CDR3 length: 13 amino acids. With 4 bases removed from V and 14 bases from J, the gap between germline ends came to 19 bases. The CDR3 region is CASSSYRDKNPYF. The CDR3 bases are TGTGCCAGCAGTTCCTACCGGGACAAAAACCCGTATTTT.

The CDR3 DNA reads as TGTGCCAGCAGCGTAGGACCAGGGCTCCTCTACGAGCAGTACTTC. Translated, it gives CASSVGPGLLYEQYF. V and J are TRBV9 and TRBJ2-7, with D possibly TRBD1 on 5 matching bases. Germline CDR1 SGDLS, CDR2 YYNGEE. This CDR3 region has 15 residues. V was pared by 0 bases and J by 3 bases, with 13 bases between.

The DNA of the CDR3 is TGCAGTGCTGCAGCAGCTCCGGGACAGCGTCACAAGGATCCACAAGAGACCCAGTACTTC. Protein product: CSAAAAPGQRHKDPQETQYF. V and J are TRBV20-1 and TRBJ2-5, with 7 positions matching TRBD1. The CDR3 is 20 amino acids. V lost 5 bases, J lost 2 bases, and 26 bases stayed unmatched. Germline values: CDR1 DFQATT, CDR2 SNEGSKA (reference sequence).

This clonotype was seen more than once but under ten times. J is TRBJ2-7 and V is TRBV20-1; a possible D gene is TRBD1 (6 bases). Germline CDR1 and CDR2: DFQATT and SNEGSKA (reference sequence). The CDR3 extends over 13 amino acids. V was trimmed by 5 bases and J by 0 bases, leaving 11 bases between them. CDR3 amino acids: CSAHRDTSYEQYF. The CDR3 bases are TGCAGTGCTCACCGGGACACCTCCTACGAGCAGTACTTC.

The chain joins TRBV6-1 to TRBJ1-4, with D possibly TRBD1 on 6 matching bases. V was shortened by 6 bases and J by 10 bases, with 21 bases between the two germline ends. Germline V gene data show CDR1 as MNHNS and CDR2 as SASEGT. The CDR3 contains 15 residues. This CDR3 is CASRYREGSDTKLFF. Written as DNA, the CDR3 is TGTGCCAGCAGATACAGGGAGGGATCGGATACAAAACTGTTTTTT.

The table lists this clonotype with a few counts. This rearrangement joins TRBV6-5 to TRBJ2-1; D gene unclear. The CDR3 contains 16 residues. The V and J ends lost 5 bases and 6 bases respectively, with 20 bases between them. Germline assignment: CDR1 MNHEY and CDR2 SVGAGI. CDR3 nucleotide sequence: TGTGCCAGCAGTCGAAAAACAAGTCAGGTACGCAATGAGCAGTTCTTC. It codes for CASSRKTSQVRNEQFF.

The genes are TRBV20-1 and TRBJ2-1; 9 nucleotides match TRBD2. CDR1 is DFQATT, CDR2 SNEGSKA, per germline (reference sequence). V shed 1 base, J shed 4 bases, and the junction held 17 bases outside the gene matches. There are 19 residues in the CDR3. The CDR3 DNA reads TGCAGTGCTAGAGGACAAGGAGGGCTAGCGGGGCCCGCTTACAATGAGCAGTTCTTC. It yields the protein CSARGQGGLAGPAYNEQFF.

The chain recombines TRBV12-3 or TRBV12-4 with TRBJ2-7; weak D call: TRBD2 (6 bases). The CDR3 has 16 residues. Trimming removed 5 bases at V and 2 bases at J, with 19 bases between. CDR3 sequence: CASSPGGRAGPYEQYF. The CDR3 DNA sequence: TGTGCCAGCAGTCCCGGAGGGCGAGCAGGACCCTACGAGCAGTACTTC.

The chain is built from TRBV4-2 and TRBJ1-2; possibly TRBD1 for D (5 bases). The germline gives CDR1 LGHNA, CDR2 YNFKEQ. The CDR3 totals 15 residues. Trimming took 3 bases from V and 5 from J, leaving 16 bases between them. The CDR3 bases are TGTGCCAGCAGCCAGAGAGGGGACGGTGGGTATGGCTACACCTTC. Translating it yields CASSQRGDGGYGYTF.

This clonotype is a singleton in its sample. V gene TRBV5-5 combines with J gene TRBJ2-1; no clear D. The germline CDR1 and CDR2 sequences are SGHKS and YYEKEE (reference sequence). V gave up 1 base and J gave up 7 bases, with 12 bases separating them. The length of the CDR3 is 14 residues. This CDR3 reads CASSLRSILNEQFF. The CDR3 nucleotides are TGTGCCAGCAGCTTGCGGTCCATTCTTAATGAGCAGTTCTTC.

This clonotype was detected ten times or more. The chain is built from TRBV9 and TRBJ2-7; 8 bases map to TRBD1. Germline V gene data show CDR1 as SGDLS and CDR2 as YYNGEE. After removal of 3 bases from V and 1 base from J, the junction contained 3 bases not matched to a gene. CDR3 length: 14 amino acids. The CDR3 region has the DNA TGTGCCAGCAGCGACGGGACAGGTTCCTACGAGCAGTACTTC. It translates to CASSDGTGSYEQYF.

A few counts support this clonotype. CDR3 DNA sequence: TGCAGTGCTCCACGACTAGCGGGATATGAGCAGTTCTTC. Translating gives CSAPRLAGYEQFF. V usage is TRBV20-1 and J usage is TRBJ2-1, with TRBD2 identical over 11 bases. CDR1 DFQATT and CDR2 SNEGSKA come from the germline V gene (reference sequence). V was pared by 5 bases and J by 8 bases, with 5 bases of the junction left unmatched. CDR3 length: 13 residues.

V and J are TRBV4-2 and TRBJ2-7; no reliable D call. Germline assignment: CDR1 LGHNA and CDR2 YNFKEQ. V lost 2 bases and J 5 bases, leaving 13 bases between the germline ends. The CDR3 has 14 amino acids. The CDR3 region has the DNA TGTGCCAGCAGCCAAAATACACGAACCCACGAGCAGTACTTC. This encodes CASSQNTRTHEQYF.

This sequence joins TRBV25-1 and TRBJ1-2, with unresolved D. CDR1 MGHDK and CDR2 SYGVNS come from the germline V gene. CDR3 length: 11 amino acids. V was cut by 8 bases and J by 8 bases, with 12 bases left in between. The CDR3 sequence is CASLEGRGYTF. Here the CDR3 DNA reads TGTGCCAGCCTCGAAGGAAGGGGCTACACCTTC.

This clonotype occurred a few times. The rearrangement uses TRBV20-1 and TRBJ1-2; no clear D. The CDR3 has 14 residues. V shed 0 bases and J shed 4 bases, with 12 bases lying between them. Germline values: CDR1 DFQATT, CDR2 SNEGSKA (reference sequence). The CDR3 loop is CSARDPYSSYGYTF. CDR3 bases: TGCAGTGCTAGAGATCCTTACTCATCCTATGGCTACACCTTC.

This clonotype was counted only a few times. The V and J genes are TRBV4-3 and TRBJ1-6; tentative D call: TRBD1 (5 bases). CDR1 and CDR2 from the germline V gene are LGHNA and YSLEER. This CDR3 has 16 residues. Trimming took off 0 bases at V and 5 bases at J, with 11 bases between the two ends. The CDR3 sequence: CASSQDAGRNNSPLHF. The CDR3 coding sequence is TGCGCCAGCAGCCAAGATGCAGGGAGGAATAATTCACCCCTCCACTTT.

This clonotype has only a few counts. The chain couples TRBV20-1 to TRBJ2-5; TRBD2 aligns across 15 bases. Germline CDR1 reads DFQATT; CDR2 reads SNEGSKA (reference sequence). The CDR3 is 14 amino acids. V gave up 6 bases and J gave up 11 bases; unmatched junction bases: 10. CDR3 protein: CSAGLAGGDNEQYF. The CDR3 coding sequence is TGCAGTGCGGGACTAGCGGGAGGAGACAATGAGCAGTACTTC.

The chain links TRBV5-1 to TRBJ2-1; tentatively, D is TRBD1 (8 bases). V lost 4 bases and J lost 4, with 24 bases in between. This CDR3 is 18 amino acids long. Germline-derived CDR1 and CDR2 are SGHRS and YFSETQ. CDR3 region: CASSQLTGDGGAYNEQFF. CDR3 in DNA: TGCGCCAGCAGCCAGCTGACAGGGGATGGGGGGGCTTACAATGAGCAGTTCTTC.

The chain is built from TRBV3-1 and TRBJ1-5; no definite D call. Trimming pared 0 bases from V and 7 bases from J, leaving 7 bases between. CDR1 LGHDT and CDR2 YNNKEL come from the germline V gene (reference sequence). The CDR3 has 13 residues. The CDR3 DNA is TGTGCCAGCAGCCAAGATAGGTTCCAGCCCCAGCATTTT. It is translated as CASSQDRFQPQHF.

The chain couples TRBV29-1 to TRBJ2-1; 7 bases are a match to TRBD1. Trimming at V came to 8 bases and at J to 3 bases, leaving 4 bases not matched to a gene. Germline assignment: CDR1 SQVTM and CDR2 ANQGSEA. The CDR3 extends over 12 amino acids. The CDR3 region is CSFWTGYNEQFF. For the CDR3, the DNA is TGCAGCTTCTGGACAGGCTACAATGAGCAGTTCTTC.

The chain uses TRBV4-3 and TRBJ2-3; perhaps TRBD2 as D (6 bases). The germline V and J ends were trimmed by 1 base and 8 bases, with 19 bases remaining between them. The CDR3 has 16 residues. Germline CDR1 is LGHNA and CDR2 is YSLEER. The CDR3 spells CASSQVWASDLGTQYF. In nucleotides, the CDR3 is TGCGCCAGCAGCCAAGTCTGGGCTAGCGACCTGGGTACGCAGTATTTT.

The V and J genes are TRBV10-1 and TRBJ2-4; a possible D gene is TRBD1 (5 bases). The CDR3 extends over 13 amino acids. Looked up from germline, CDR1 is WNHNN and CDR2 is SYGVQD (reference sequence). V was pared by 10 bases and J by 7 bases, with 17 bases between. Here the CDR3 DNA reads TGCGCCACTATGGACACACCAGGCAACATTCAGTACTTC. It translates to CATMDTPGNIQYF.